These 9 T cell receptor beta chains originate from one sample sequenced in a study of STAT5B mutations in CD4+ large granular lymphocyte leukemia. Sequencing was performed with immunoSEQ multiplex PCR; in TCRdb, only in-frame clones are kept and a portion is missing. The sample lists 30,000 to 40,000 clones; about nine tenths were seen once. The sequenced sample consisted of CD4+ T cells from blood buffy coats. Source of these receptors: a human donor in good health.

The chain joins TRBV18 to TRBJ1-1; D not resolved. The CDR3 sequence is 11 residues long. Trimming cost V 4 bases and J 1 base, with 1 base left between them. Per germline, CDR1 KGHSH and CDR2 LQKENI. CDR3 sequence reads: CASSRNTEAFF. CDR3 sequence (DNA): TGTGCCAGCTCACGGAACACTGAAGCTTTCTTT.

The gene calls are TRBV5-1 and TRBJ1-1; possible D gene TRBD1, 6 bases. The ends were cut back, 2 bases at V and 4 bases at J, with 12 bases in the middle. CDR3 size: 14 residues. Per germline, CDR1 SGHRS and CDR2 YFSETQ. CDR3 nucleotides: TGCGCCAGCAGCTTTGGGGGCATAAGCACTGAAGCTTTCTTT. The encoded protein is CASSFGGISTEAFF. Supplemented by reference TRBV5-1 and TRBJ1-1, the full variable domain reads KAGVTQTPRYLIKTRGQQVTLSCSPISGHRSVSWYQQTPGQGLQFLFEYFSETQRNKGNFPGRFSGRQFSNSRSEMNVSTLELGDSALYLCASSFGGISTEAFFGQGTRLTVV.

This chain uses TRBV9 with TRBJ2-3, with D possibly matching TRBD2 (6 bases). The germline gives CDR1 SGDLS, CDR2 YYNGEE. The CDR3 is 15 amino acids. V lost 4 bases and J lost 0, with 12 bases in between. In nucleotides, the CDR3 is TGTGCCAGCAGCCCACCGGGGACTAGCACAGATACGCAGTATTTT. This gives the protein CASSPPGTSTDTQYF.

The genes are TRBV6-5 and TRBJ2-5; D is tentatively TRBD1 or TRBD2 (5 bases each). The J call is in doubt because the DNA end fits TRBJ2-7 better. The CDR3 totals 15 residues. Germline lookup yields CDR1 MNHEY and CDR2 SVGAGI. CDR3 loop: CASSYSGVGAYEQYF. The CDR3, as DNA: TGTGCCAGCAGTTACTCGGGGGTGGGCGCCTACGAGCAGTACTTC.

The rearrangement uses TRBV7-2 and TRBJ1-4, with D possibly TRBD1 on 5 matching bases. The CDR3 loop spans 13 amino acids. V was pared by 3 bases and J by 8 bases, with 10 bases between. From germline, CDR1 is SGHTA and CDR2 FQGNSA. The CDR3 protein is CASSLQGWEKLFF. The DNA for the CDR3 is TGTGCCAGCAGCTTGCAGGGCTGGGAAAAACTGTTTTTT.

This sequence joins TRBV7-2 and TRBJ2-5; no firm D call. Germline V CDR1 and CDR2: SGHTA, FQGNSA. This CDR3 has 14 residues. Trimming took 1 base from V and 5 from J, leaving 11 bases between them. The DNA of the CDR3 is TGTGCCAGCAGCTTAGTGAGGACGGTGGAGACCCAGTACTTC. Protein: CASSLVRTVETQYF.

The rearrangement links TRBV7-2 to TRBJ2-7, with 11 positions matching TRBD2. The CDR3 has 16 amino acids. With 5 bases clipped from V and 2 bases from J, the junction kept 8 bases outside the gene matches. CDR1 SGHTA and CDR2 FQGNSA come from the germline V gene. The CDR3 protein is CASSQTSGSSTYEQYF. In nucleotides, the CDR3 is TGTGCCAGCAGCCAAACTAGCGGGAGTTCCACCTACGAGCAGTACTTC.

In its sample, this clone was seen once. The genes are TRBV7-9 and TRBJ1-3; tentatively, D is TRBD1 (5 bases). The CDR3 runs 13 residues. The germline V and J ends were trimmed by 10 bases and 1 base, with 11 bases remaining between them. CDR1 and CDR2 (germline): SEHNR, FQNEAQ (reference sequence). The CDR3 DNA sequence: TGTGCCACCCCCAAGGGGTCTGGAAACACCATATATTTT. Amino acids: CATPKGSGNTIYF.

The chain recombines TRBV18 with TRBJ1-5; TRBD1 aligns across 8 bases. The ends lost 4 bases at V and 4 bases at J; junction bases unmatched: 6. The germline CDR1 and CDR2 sequences are KGHSH and LQKENI. This CDR3 comprises 15 residues. The CDR3 loop reads CASSLGTGTNQPQHF. The CDR3 bases are TGTGCCAGCTCACTTGGGACAGGTACTAATCAGCCCCAGCATTTT.